Below, one T cell receptor (beta chain) is given with its context. Its antigen is not identified. The data derive from a study of T cells expressing NK-cell markers. Background on the study: Sorted T-cell subsets CD3+CD56+NKG2C+, CD3+CD56+NKG2C- and CD3+CD56-NKG2C+ were TCR beta-sequenced. Among the eight sequenced donors, seven tested HCMV-seropositive and one tested seronegative. Study-level findings and limits: The study did not resolve the HCMV specificity of expanded NKG2C+ T cell clones. Over 5 donors carried dominant NKG2C+ clonotypes that made up roughly 1.0-7.0% of their CD8+ T cells.

This CDR3 is 15 amino acids long. The germline CDR1 and CDR2 sequences are LNHDA and SQIVND (reference sequence). With the 5' RACE reads reprocessed, TCRdb shows one record per CDR3 protein and no DNA. This sample's clone table lists roughly 280,000 distinct CDR3 sequences. The clonotype was recovered from a man aged 18 to 30 in good health. The chain has TRBV19 and TRBJ1-1; the D gene TCRdb calls, TRBD1, cannot be checked with no DNA. The source material was blood T cells: a sorted CD56 or NKG2C T cell subset, CD4+ or CD8+ T cells, or bulk PBMC T cells (not recorded which). This CDR3 reads CASRLRGIEYTEAFF.